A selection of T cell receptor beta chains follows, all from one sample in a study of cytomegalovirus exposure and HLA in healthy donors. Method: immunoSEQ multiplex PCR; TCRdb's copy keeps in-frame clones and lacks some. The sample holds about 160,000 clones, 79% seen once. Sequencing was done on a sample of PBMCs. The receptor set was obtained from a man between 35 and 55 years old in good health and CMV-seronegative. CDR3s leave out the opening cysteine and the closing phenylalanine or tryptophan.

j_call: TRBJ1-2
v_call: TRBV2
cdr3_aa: ASSALLYGYT

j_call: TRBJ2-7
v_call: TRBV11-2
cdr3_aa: ASSLERVGVRTSSSYEQY

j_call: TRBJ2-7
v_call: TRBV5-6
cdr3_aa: ASSSLREQY

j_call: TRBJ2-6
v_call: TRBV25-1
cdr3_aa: ASSETTGRTGANGLT

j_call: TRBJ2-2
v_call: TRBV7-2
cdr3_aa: ASSLDGGGRGELF

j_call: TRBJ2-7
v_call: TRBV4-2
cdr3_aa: ASSQDRGQSYEQY

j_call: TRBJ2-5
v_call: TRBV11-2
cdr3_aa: ASSLNAGVSGETQY

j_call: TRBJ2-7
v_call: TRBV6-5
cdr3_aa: ASSPAGTSGYEQY

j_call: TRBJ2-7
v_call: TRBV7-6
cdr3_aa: ASSLSRGSYEQY

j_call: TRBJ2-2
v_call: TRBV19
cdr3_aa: ASSPAGGGAGELF

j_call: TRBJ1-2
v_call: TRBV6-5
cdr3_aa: ASLGRDAGIYGYT

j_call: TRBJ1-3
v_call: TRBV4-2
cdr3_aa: ASSQDGTGASGNTIY

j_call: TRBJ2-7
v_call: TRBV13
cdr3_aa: ASRLTGVYEQY

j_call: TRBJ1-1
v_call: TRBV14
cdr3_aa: ASSPSGQAEAF

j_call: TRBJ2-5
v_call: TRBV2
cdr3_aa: ASSVGLTGGGETQY

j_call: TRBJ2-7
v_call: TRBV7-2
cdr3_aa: ASSGASGGTYEQY

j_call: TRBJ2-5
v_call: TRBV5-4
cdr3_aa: ASSPIERQETQY

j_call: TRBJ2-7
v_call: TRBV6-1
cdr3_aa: ASSELGLFYEQY

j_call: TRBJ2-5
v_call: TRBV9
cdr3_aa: ASSVAVGGGGETQY

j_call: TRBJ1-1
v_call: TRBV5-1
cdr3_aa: ASSPQGGAGTEAF

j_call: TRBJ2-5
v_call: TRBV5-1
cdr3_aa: ASSLFHTSTPQETQY

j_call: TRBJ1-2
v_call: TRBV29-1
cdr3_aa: SVDEQGGGYT

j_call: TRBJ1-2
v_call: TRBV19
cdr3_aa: ASSISDTGYT

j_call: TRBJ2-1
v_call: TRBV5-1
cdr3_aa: ASSLVSSGTNEQF

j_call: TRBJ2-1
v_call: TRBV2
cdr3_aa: ASSVYSGVNEQF

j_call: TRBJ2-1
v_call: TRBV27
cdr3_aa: ASSSRAGREKNEQF

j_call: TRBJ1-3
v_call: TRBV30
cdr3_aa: AWSVSLSSGNTIY

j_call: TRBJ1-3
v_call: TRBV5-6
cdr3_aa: ASHGTAPSGGNTIY

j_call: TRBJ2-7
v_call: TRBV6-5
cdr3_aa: ASSRTGGEQY

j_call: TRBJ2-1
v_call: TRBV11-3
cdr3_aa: ASSFLGRDNEQF

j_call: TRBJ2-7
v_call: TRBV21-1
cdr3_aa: ASSKIFLAGLYEQY